This T cell receptor (beta chain) emerged from a study of blood T cell repertoires in COVID-19. The data were produced by immunoSEQ multiplex PCR, yet TCRdb's version contains in-frame clones alone and is incomplete. The sample includes about 36,000 clones, approximately 80% of them seen just once. As concerns this clone: Additional DNA sequences in this sample encode the identical CDR3.

The sequence derives from a man between 60 and 75 years old with active COVID-19. The sequenced sample consisted of peripheral blood.

The CDR3 DNA sequence: TGTGCCATCAGTGAGTCGATTTTGGCAGACTATGGCTACACCTTC. It specifies CAISESILADYGYTF. J is TRBJ1-2 and V is TRBV10-3; D unclear. CDR3 length: 15 residues. Germline lookup yields CDR1 ENHRY and CDR2 SYGVKD. V gave up 0 bases and J gave up 3 bases, with 11 bases separating them.